This T cell receptor beta chain was profiled in a study of response to subunit inactivated influenza vaccine (dated by TCRdb to between 2018 and 2020). In the study overall: To follow how T cells responded to a trivalent subunit inactivated influenza vaccine, the researchers relied on deep quantitative profiling of the T cell receptor repertoire.

On this clonotype: This clone's antigen is unknown. No qualities accompany the bases; no much larger clone lies one base away.

Germline trimming amounts to 4 bases on V and 7 bases on J, with 10 as the count of junction bases outside the gene matches. Taken from cysteine to phenylalanine, the CDR3 has 15 residues. Only the CDR3 DNA stays, 45 bases, in frame from base 1. The germline V gene supplies CDR1 LGHNA and CDR2 YNFKEQ. Preparation of the library involved RT-PCR. The sequencing machine was an Illumina HiSeq 2500. Starting from the raw public reads, TCRdb applied fastp trimming at Q25, assembled clones with MiXCR and retained in-frame beta chains. Rows are combined by CDR3 protein, so each entry shows the most common genes and DNA. The sample table contains 400,000 to 550,000 distinct CDR3 sequences; only one count was recorded for about 25% of them. 1.9% of the sample rests with the top ten. What the work shows at the level of the full study, not this receptor alone: The authors suggested that each seasonal influenza vaccination may recruit only a limited number of new T cells.

The TCR was taken from a man between 50 and 59 years old who received an inactivated influenza vaccine. Donor details come from another sample of the same person, matched by shared clones. The sequence is built from TRBV4-2 and TRBJ2-7; TRBD2 fits 10 bases in the junction. This specimen consisted of CD4+ T cells sorted from PBMCs, obtained more than 4 days after vaccination. The nucleotide sequence is TGTGCCAGCAGCCGTGGGACTAGCGTAGGAACGGAGCAGTACTTC. Translation gives CASSRGTSVGTEQYF.